The present TCR beta chain was sequenced within a study of metastatic and nonmetastatic thyroid tumors. No treatment of any kind had been given to any patient before thyroid surgery. This clone was observed many times. TCRdb re-analyzed the PCR reads using MiXCR. The sample carries about 69,000 clones, 11% to 15% recorded once. The germline gives CDR1 SGDLS, CDR2 YYNGEE. This CDR3 has 15 residues. V shed 4 bases, J shed 2 bases, and the junction held 5 bases outside the gene matches. Specimen: blood. The chain links TRBV9 to TRBJ1-3, with 8 nucleotides matching TRBD1. This sequence was found in a male donor with papillary thyroid cancer or a benign thyroid nodule (not recorded which). Some clones in this sample may be carry-over from other donors' samples. As DNA, the CDR3 is TGTGCCAGCAGCCCGGGACAGGAGGCTGGAAACACCATATATTTT. Translated, it gives CASSPGQEAGNTIYF.